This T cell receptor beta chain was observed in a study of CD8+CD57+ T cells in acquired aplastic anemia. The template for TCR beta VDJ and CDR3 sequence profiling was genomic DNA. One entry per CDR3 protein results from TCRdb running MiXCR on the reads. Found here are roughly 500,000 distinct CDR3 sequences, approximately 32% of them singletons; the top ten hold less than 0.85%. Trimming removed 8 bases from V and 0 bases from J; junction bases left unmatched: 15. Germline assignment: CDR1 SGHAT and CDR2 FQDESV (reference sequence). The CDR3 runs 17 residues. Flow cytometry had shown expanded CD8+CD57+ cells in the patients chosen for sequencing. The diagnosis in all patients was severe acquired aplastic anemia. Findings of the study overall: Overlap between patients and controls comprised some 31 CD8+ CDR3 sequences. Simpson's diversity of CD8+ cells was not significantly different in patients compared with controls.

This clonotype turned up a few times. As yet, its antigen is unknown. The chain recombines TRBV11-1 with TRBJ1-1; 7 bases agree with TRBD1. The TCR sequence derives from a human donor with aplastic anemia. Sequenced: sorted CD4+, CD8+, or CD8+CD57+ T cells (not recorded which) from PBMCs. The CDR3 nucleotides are TGTGCCAGCTGGACCACGGACAGGCCCCTCATGAACACTGAAGCTTTCTTT. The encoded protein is CASWTTDRPLMNTEAFF.